This TCR beta chain was obtained from a study of CXCR3-negative and CXCR3-positive naive CD8 T cells. Whole-study results and caveats: The TRB CDR3s that CXCR3-positive naive cells carried were more hydrophobic than those of CXCR3-negative naive cells.

TRB cDNA was prepared as libraries by UMI-labeled 5' RACE. Using the 5' RACE reads, TCRdb records one entry per CDR3 protein without DNA. In total, the table holds some 45,000 distinct CDR3 sequences. The CDR3 consists of 14 residues. CDR1 and CDR2 from the germline V gene are LNHDA and SQIVND (reference sequence). With respect to this clonotype: What it binds is unknown.

The specimen sequenced was naive CXCR3- CD8+ T cells from blood. Subset described: CD45RO-CCR7+CD27+CD95- naive CD8+ T cells lacking CXCR3 (TNR3-). The clonotype was recovered from a human donor in good health. Some clones in this sample may be carry-over from other donors' samples. J is TRBJ2-3 and V is TRBV19; TCRdb designates TRBD2, a call that cannot be tested without DNA. CDR3 residues: CASSTGPPTDTQYF.